These 16 T cell receptor beta chains originate from one sample sequenced in a study of T cells in Graves' hyperthyroidism and ophthalmopathy. The source material, RNA transcripts, was used to amplify TCR beta CDR3 regions. The HTBI primer set served for first-round RT-PCR of the TCR CDR3. TCRdb fed the multiplex PCR reads into MiXCR, producing one record per CDR3 protein. The sample has roughly 500,000 distinct CDR3 sequences; 46% are singletons. The sample was peripheral blood or thyroid tissue (not recorded which). These receptors originate from an adult woman with Graves' disease, either hyperthyroidism or ophthalmopathy (not recorded which).

This chain uses TRBV20-1 with TRBJ1-6; TRBD1 might be the D (6 bases). The CDR3 has 13 amino acids. The ends were cut back, 1 base at V and 5 bases at J, with 6 bases in the middle. Germline V gene lookup returns CDR1 DFQATT and CDR2 SNEGSKA (reference sequence). The CDR3, as DNA: TGCAGTGCTAGAGGGACAGATAATTCACCCCTCCACTTT. It is translated as CSARGTDNSPLHF.

V usage is TRBV7-9 and J usage is TRBJ1-2; D is undetermined. The CDR3 consists of 15 residues. Trimming shortened V by 5 bases and J by 8 bases, and 21 bases separated the two germline ends. In germline, CDR1 is SEHNR, CDR2 FQNEAQ (reference sequence). CDR3: CASSVGDIGVRGYTF. CDR3 coding DNA: TGTGCCAGCAGCGTCGGTGATATTGGGGTTAGGGGCTACACCTTC.

The rearrangement joins TRBV7-8 to TRBJ1-2; D possibly corresponds to TRBD1 (6 bases). V dropped 5 bases and J dropped 7 bases, with 14 bases sitting between them. Germline CDR1 and CDR2: SGHVS and FQNEAQ. CDR3 length: 13 residues. CDR3 sequence reads: CASSRGGARGYTF. CDR3 sequence (DNA): TGTGCCAGCAGCCGGGGGGGGGCGCGTGGCTACACCTTC.

V is TRBV7-6 and J is TRBJ1-5; 10 nucleotides agree with TRBD1. Trimming cost V 6 bases and J 5 bases; bases outside gene matches: 16. This CDR3 is built from 18 residues. Germline V CDR1 and CDR2: SGHVS, FNYEAQ. The CDR3 reads CASRSPAGQGNSYQPQHF. CDR3 nucleotide sequence: TGTGCCAGCAGATCCCCGGCGGGACAGGGGAATTCTTATCAGCCCCAGCATTTT.

The chain joins TRBV9 to TRBJ2-1, with D possibly matching TRBD2 (5 bases). The length of the CDR3 is 13 residues. CDR1 SGDLS and CDR2 YYNGEE come from the germline V gene. Trimming took off 3 bases at V and 11 bases at J, with 15 bases between the two ends. As DNA, the CDR3 is TGTGCCAGCAGCGCCCTCAGCGGAACCCAGCAGTTCTTC. Its translation: CASSALSGTQQFF.

This chain connects TRBV6-6 to TRBJ2-7; 8 bases are shared with TRBD1. CDR3 length: 16 residues. V dropped 4 bases and J dropped 5; count of bases not matched to a gene: 13. CDR1 MNHNY and CDR2 SVGAGI come from the germline V gene (reference sequence). In DNA, the CDR3 is TGTGCCAGCAGTTCCCCGGCATCGCCAGGGGGCCACGAGCAGTACTTC. Its protein is CASSSPASPGGHEQYF.

In this sample, this clonotype turned up many times. The genes are TRBV5-1 and TRBJ1-1; D is possibly TRBD1 (5 bases). Germline CDR1 and CDR2: SGHRS and YFSETQ. V was cut by 4 bases and J by 1 base, with 14 bases left in between. This CDR3 spans 15 amino acids. CDR3 sequence: CASSPWTSGNTEAFF. For the CDR3, the DNA is TGCGCCAGCAGCCCATGGACATCTGGGAACACTGAAGCTTTCTTT.

The sample holds many counts of this clonotype. The chain combines TRBV7-3 with TRBJ2-5; D is possibly TRBD1 or TRBD2 (5 bases each). V was clipped by 2 bases and J by 4 bases, with 11 bases between them. Germline V gene data show CDR1 as SGHTA and CDR2 as FQGTGA. The CDR3 has 14 amino acids. The CDR3 sequence: CASSLGAGTETQYF. The CDR3 DNA reads TGTGCCAGCAGCTTAGGGGCAGGGACAGAGACCCAGTACTTC.

The sample holds many counts of this clonotype. The V gene is TRBV20-1, the J gene TRBJ2-7; weak D call: TRBD2 (6 bases). The germline V gene encodes CDR1 DFQATT and CDR2 SNEGSKA (reference sequence). The CDR3 is made up of 15 amino acids. Trimming shortened V by 0 bases and J by 3 bases, and 15 bases separated the two germline ends. The CDR3 nucleotides read TGCAGTGCTAGAGATGGAGCGGGCCCAATCTACGAGCAGTACTTC. As protein: CSARDGAGPIYEQYF.

This clonotype was found many times. The chain couples TRBV20-1 to TRBJ1-1; 7 bases match TRBD1. From germline, CDR1 is DFQATT and CDR2 SNEGSKA (reference sequence). This CDR3 comprises 12 residues. The ends lost 3 bases at V and 7 bases at J; junction bases unmatched: 5. DNA for the CDR3: TGCAGTGCTAGGACAGGGTTTGATGAAGCTTTCTTT. Translation: CSARTGFDEAFF.

For this clonotype: Because the CDR3's place on the DNA is in doubt, the DNA is left out and the CDR3 is given as listed by TCRdb. The J gene is TRBJ1-1, the V gene TRBV7-9; TRBD1, the table's D call, was not compared with the DNA. Germline values: CDR1 SEHNR, CDR2 FQNEAQ (reference sequence). The CDR3 spans 12 amino acids, including both terminal residues. The chain's CDR3 is CASSFVGTGSLF.

This clonotype occurred many times. This chain joins TRBV6-6 and TRBJ1-2, with D hard to call. Germline V lookup: CDR1 MNHNY, CDR2 SVGAGI (reference sequence). The CDR3 spans 15 residues. The V and J ends lost 4 bases and 4 bases respectively, with 16 bases between them. The CDR3: CASSSLGRMAYGYTF. CDR3 DNA sequence: TGTGCCAGCAGTTCCCTAGGGAGGATGGCCTATGGCTACACCTTC.

V usage is TRBV29-1 and J usage is TRBJ2-7; no clear D. The ends were cut back, 8 bases at V and 2 bases at J, with 13 bases in the middle. This CDR3 comprises 12 residues. Germline V gene sequence: CDR1 SQVTM, CDR2 ANQGSEA. The CDR3 sequence: CSSLDRPYEQYF. The CDR3 DNA is TGCAGCAGCTTAGACCGTCCCTACGAGCAGTACTTC.

This clonotype was recorded many times. The rearrangement uses TRBV24-1 and TRBJ2-2; D is uncertain. This CDR3 is 14 amino acids long. The V end was cut by 9 bases, the J end by 0 bases, with 10 bases between. Per germline, CDR1 KGHDR and CDR2 SFDVKD. The CDR3 sequence is CATGALSNTGELFF. DNA of the CDR3: TGTGCCACCGGAGCGCTCTCGAACACCGGGGAGCTGTTTTTT.

This clonotype was counted a few times. The chain recombines TRBV24-1 with TRBJ1-2; the D gene is possibly TRBD1 (5 bases). The germline V gene encodes CDR1 KGHDR and CDR2 SFDVKD. The ends were cut back, 0 bases at V and 11 bases at J, with 12 bases in the middle. The length of the CDR3 is 13 residues. The CDR3 nucleotides read TGTGCCACCAGTGATTTGGGGACTAGCGGATACACCTTC. It translates to CATSDLGTSGYTF.

This clonotype has ten or more counts. The rearrangement links TRBV6-5 to TRBJ1-2; a possible D gene is TRBD1 (6 bases). CDR1 MNHEY and CDR2 SVGAGI come from the germline V gene. This CDR3 is 14 amino acids long. V lost 8 bases and J 8 bases, leaving 21 bases between the germline ends. This CDR3 is CASQSQKGGLGYTF. DNA of the CDR3: TGTGCCAGCCAGTCCCAAAAGGGGGGGCTCGGCTACACCTTC.